These 2 T cell receptor beta chains originate from one sample sequenced in a study of cytomegalovirus exposure and HLA in healthy donors. With 60 Vbeta and 13 Jbeta primers, the PCR was carried out. Some clones are missing from TCRdb's copy, which holds only in-frame ones; the method was immunoSEQ multiplex PCR. Among 200,000 to 250,000 clones listed, 70% to 85% were seen once. The sample consisted of PBMCs. Receptors were obtained from a male donor in good health and CMV-seronegative.

V gene TRBV7-2 combines with J gene TRBJ2-7, with TRBD1 as a possible D gene (5 bases). The germline CDR1 and CDR2 sequences are SGHTA and FQGNSA. The CDR3 sequence is 16 residues long. The V and J ends lost 1 base and 3 bases respectively, with 16 bases between them. In DNA, the CDR3 is TGTGCCAGCAGCTTAGGGTTAGGGGTTGAGAACTACGAGCAGTACTTC. Its protein is CASSLGLGVENYEQYF.

The V gene is TRBV5-4, the J gene TRBJ1-1; weak D call: TRBD1 (6 bases). This CDR3 comprises 14 residues. The germline V and J ends were trimmed by 4 bases and 3 bases, with 13 bases remaining between them. CDR1 and CDR2 (germline): SGHNT, YYREEE (reference sequence). The CDR3, as DNA: TGTGCCAGCAGCCCTCAGGGGAGGGACACTGAAGCTTTCTTT. The encoded protein is CASSPQGRDTEAFF.